These T cell receptor beta chains were read from a single sample in a study of T-cell memory formation after mild COVID-19. TCRdb used MiXCR to reprocess the 5' RACE reads, holding one entry per CDR3 protein. The sample has around 310,000 distinct CDR3 sequences, around 15% seen once. Sequenced material: PBMCs or a T cell subset sorted from them (not recorded which). These receptors all come from a man aged 18-30 years who had mild COVID-19 (a few samples of this study predate the infection). Cell type and time point are not known. Each CDR3 is given with its conserved first and last residue. The order of the fields is V gene, clone size, J gene, D gene, CDR3 DNA, CDR3 protein. A D gene is named only where the DNA matches it firmly. Rows may omit the clone size; those that give it use once, few, many or a size class.

v_call: TRBV7-2
clone_size: many
j_call: TRBJ2-2
d_call: TRBD2
cdr3_nt: TGTGCCAGCAGCTTGAGCGGGGAGGCACTCACCGGGGAGCTGTTTTTT
cdr3_aa: CASSLSGEALTGELFF

v_call: TRBV7-6
clone_size: .
j_call: TRBJ1-6
d_call: TRBD1
cdr3_nt: TGTGCCAGCAGCTTAAGGACAGGGCATTCACCCCTCCACTTT
cdr3_aa: CASSLRTGHSPLHF

v_call: TRBV30
clone_size: .
j_call: TRBJ1-2
d_call: .
cdr3_nt: TGTGCCTGGAGTGTCGGGACCGGGCTCTATGGCTACACCTTC
cdr3_aa: CAWSVGTGLYGYTF

v_call: TRBV5-1
clone_size: .
j_call: TRBJ2-6
d_call: .
cdr3_nt: TGCGCCAGCAGCCCGGCAGGGACTGGGGCCAACGTCCTGACTTTC
cdr3_aa: CASSPAGTGANVLTF

v_call: TRBV5-1
clone_size: .
j_call: TRBJ1-2
d_call: TRBD1
cdr3_nt: TGCGCCAGCAGCGGGACAGGGGGTCTCTATGGCTACACCTTC
cdr3_aa: CASSGTGGLYGYTF

v_call: TRBV7-3
clone_size: few
j_call: TRBJ2-3
d_call: .
cdr3_nt: TGTGCCAGCAGCTTAAGTGGGGGACGCACAGATACGCAGTATTTT
cdr3_aa: CASSLSGGRTDTQYF

v_call: TRBV27
clone_size: .
j_call: TRBJ2-3
d_call: .
cdr3_nt: TGTGCCAGCAGTTTATTCGCCGCCGAAGGTACGCAGTATTTT
cdr3_aa: CASSLFAAEGTQYF

v_call: TRBV7-2
clone_size: .
j_call: TRBJ1-1
d_call: TRBD1
cdr3_nt: TGTGCCAGCAGCTTAAGGGACAGGGCCGAACTAGCACCCATGAACACTGAAGCTTTCTTT
cdr3_aa: CASSLRDRAELAPMNTEAFF

v_call: TRBV20-1
clone_size: .
j_call: TRBJ2-3
d_call: .
cdr3_nt: TGCAGTGCACTGACACAGTTTCTTGTGAATACGCAGTATTTT
cdr3_aa: CSALTQFLVNTQYF

v_call: TRBV6-2/TRBV6-3
clone_size: .
j_call: TRBJ2-3
d_call: .
cdr3_nt: TGTGCCAGCAGTTGGACCCTGGGGTCGGATACGCAGTATTTT
cdr3_aa: CASSWTLGSDTQYF

v_call: TRBV10-2
clone_size: few
j_call: TRBJ2-3
d_call: .
cdr3_nt: TGCGCCAGCAGTGAGATGGGACTGCAGTATTTT
cdr3_aa: CASSEMGLQYF

v_call: TRBV28
clone_size: .
j_call: TRBJ1-2
d_call: .
cdr3_nt: TGTGCCAGCAGCATAGACCGGGCTTACTATGGCTACACCTTC
cdr3_aa: CASSIDRAYYGYTF

v_call: TRBV7-9
clone_size: many
j_call: TRBJ1-5
d_call: TRBD1
cdr3_nt: TGTGCCAGCCAGGGACAGGGAATCAATCAGCCCCAGCATTTT
cdr3_aa: CASQGQGINQPQHF

v_call: TRBV12-3/TRBV12-4
clone_size: .
j_call: TRBJ1-1
d_call: .
cdr3_nt: TGTGCCTCTGGACGCGCTGAAGCTTTCTTT
cdr3_aa: CASGRAEAFF

v_call: TRBV6-2/TRBV6-3
clone_size: few
j_call: TRBJ2-1
d_call: .
cdr3_nt: TGTGCCAGCAGCCTCCGGGACACTTCCTACAATGAGCAGTTCTTC
cdr3_aa: CASSLRDTSYNEQFF

v_call: TRBV7-2
clone_size: few
j_call: TRBJ2-5
d_call: .
cdr3_nt: TGTGCCAGCAGCTTTACGGAAGAGACCCAGTACTTC
cdr3_aa: CASSFTEETQYF

v_call: TRBV5-1
clone_size: few
j_call: TRBJ1-3
d_call: TRBD1
cdr3_nt: TGCGCCAGCAGCCGGGACAGCAGCTCTGGAAACACCATATATTTT
cdr3_aa: CASSRDSSSGNTIYF

v_call: TRBV5-6
clone_size: .
j_call: TRBJ1-5
d_call: .
cdr3_nt: TGTGCCAGCAGCCCACAGGGTCTGGTTCAGCCCCAGCATTTT
cdr3_aa: CASSPQGLVQPQHF

v_call: TRBV9
clone_size: .
j_call: TRBJ2-2
d_call: TRBD2
cdr3_nt: TGTGCCAGCAGCGTAGACCCACTAGCGGGGCAGAACACCGGGGAGCTGTTTTTT
cdr3_aa: CASSVDPLAGQNTGELFF

v_call: TRBV7-2
clone_size: many
j_call: TRBJ1-4
d_call: TRBD1
cdr3_nt: TGTGCCAGCAGACAGGGGGCGAATGAAAAACTGTTTTTT
cdr3_aa: CASRQGANEKLFF

v_call: TRBV12-3/TRBV12-4
clone_size: .
j_call: TRBJ2-5
d_call: .
cdr3_nt: TGTGCCAGCAGTCCTCTAGAGTACCAAGAGACCCAGTACTTC
cdr3_aa: CASSPLEYQETQYF

v_call: TRBV27
clone_size: .
j_call: TRBJ2-5
d_call: .
cdr3_nt: TGTGCCAGCGGAGATATGGGGGAGACCCAGTACTTC
cdr3_aa: CASGDMGETQYF

v_call: TRBV25-1
clone_size: .
j_call: TRBJ1-2
d_call: .
cdr3_nt: TGTGCCAGCAGGGCGGGAGCTAACTATGGCTACACCTTC
cdr3_aa: CASRAGANYGYTF

v_call: TRBV10-2
clone_size: .
j_call: TRBJ2-7
d_call: .
cdr3_nt: TGCGCCAGCAGATCGACAGGAACCTACGAGCAGTACTTC
cdr3_aa: CASRSTGTYEQYF

v_call: TRBV20-1
clone_size: few
j_call: TRBJ1-2
d_call: .
cdr3_nt: TGCAGTGCTCCCGAGAGGGGACGTGCGGTTAATGGCTACACCTTC
cdr3_aa: CSAPERGRAVNGYTF

v_call: TRBV7-6
clone_size: .
j_call: TRBJ1-6
d_call: TRBD1
cdr3_nt: TGTGCCTCCAGACAGGGAGGTAATTCACCCCTCCACTTT
cdr3_aa: CASRQGGNSPLHF

v_call: TRBV11-2
clone_size: .
j_call: TRBJ2-5
d_call: TRBD2
cdr3_nt: TGTGCCAGCAGCTTAGCCCTGTCGGGGGGAGGGACCCAGTACTTC
cdr3_aa: CASSLALSGGGTQYF

v_call: TRBV9
clone_size: .
j_call: TRBJ2-2
d_call: .
cdr3_nt: TGTGCCAGCAGTGTTATTAACACCGGGGAGCTGTTTTTT
cdr3_aa: CASSVINTGELFF

v_call: TRBV12-3/TRBV12-4
clone_size: .
j_call: TRBJ1-2
d_call: .
cdr3_nt: TGTGCCAGCACCCGCAAGGAGGCTAACTATGGCTACACCTTC
cdr3_aa: CASTRKEANYGYTF

v_call: TRBV20-1
clone_size: many
j_call: TRBJ2-1
d_call: TRBD1
cdr3_nt: TGCAGTGCAGCGCCCCGGGACAGGGTAATCAATGAGCAGTTCTTC
cdr3_aa: CSAAPRDRVINEQFF

v_call: TRBV12-3/TRBV12-4
clone_size: few
j_call: TRBJ2-3
d_call: .
cdr3_nt: TGTGCCAGCAGTTTATCCGTGGGGGGCACAGATACGCAGTATTTT
cdr3_aa: CASSLSVGGTDTQYF

v_call: TRBV5-1
clone_size: .
j_call: TRBJ2-3
d_call: .
cdr3_nt: TGCGCCAGCAGCCATTTGGAGGCAGATACGCAGTATTTT
cdr3_aa: CASSHLEADTQYF